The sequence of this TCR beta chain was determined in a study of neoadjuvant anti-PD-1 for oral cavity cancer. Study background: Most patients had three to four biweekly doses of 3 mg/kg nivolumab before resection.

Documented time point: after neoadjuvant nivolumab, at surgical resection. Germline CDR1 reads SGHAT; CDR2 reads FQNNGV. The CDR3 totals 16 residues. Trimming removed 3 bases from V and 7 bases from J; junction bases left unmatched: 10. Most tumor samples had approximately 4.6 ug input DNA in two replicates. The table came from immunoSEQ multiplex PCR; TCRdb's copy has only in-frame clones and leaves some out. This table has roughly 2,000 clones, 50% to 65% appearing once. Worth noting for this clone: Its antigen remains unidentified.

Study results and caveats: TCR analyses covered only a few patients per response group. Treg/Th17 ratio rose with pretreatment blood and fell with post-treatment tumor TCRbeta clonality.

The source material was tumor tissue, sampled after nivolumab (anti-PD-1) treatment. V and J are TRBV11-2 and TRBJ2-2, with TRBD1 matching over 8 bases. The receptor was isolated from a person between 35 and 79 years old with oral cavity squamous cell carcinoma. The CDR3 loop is CASSLTQGAQNGELFF. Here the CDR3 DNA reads TGTGCCAGCAGCTTGACCCAGGGGGCGCAAAACGGGGAGCTGTTTTTT.